The next 9 T cell receptor beta chains were all read from a single sample in a study of shared clonotypes between healthy human individuals. The protocol was immunoSEQ multiplex PCR, while the TCRdb copy is restricted to in-frame clones and leaves out a portion. The sample lists about 2 million clones; roughly 95% were seen once. Sequenced input: naive CD4+ T cells sorted from blood. Subset specified: CD45RA+ positively selected. Every receptor here comes from a young man in good health.

The chain employs TRBV6-1 and TRBJ1-2; 12 bases agree with TRBD1. The CDR3 runs 14 residues. Germline CDR1 is MNHNS and CDR2 is SASEGT. After removal of 6 bases from V and 4 bases from J, the junction contained 3 bases not matched to a gene. CDR3 coding DNA: TGTGCCAGCAGAACGGGACAGGGGGCCTATGGCTACACCTTC. It is translated as CASRTGQGAYGYTF.

This sequence joins TRBV18 and TRBJ1-2, with TRBD1 matching 7 bases. V shed 3 bases, J shed 5 bases, and the junction held 15 bases outside the gene matches. Germline CDR1 and CDR2: KGHSH and LQKENI. The CDR3 totals 17 residues. CDR3 in DNA: TGTGCCAGCTCACCGACGACAGGGCAACGCACCAATTATGGCTACACCTTC. Amino acid sequence: CASSPTTGQRTNYGYTF.

This chain uses TRBV4-1 with TRBJ1-4; no definite D call. This CDR3 spans 15 amino acids. V gave up 1 base and J gave up 8 bases, with 14 bases separating them. Germline loops: CDR1 MGHRA, CDR2 YSYEKL. The CDR3 DNA sequence: TGCGCCAGCAGCCAAGGGGGAGGTGCAACGGAAAAACTGTTTTTT. Amino acids: CASSQGGGATEKLFF.

The rearrangement links TRBV14 to TRBJ1-1; D remains ambiguous. With 1 base removed from V and 1 base from J, the gap between germline ends came to 10 bases. The germline V gene encodes CDR1 SGHDN and CDR2 FVKESK. There are 15 residues in the CDR3. DNA of the CDR3: TGTGCCAGCAGCCAAGTTTACAGTAGGAACACTGAAGCTTTCTTT. Translating it yields CASSQVYSRNTEAFF.

V usage is TRBV15 and J usage is TRBJ2-1, with D unclear. Trimming stripped 6 bases from V and 0 bases from J, with 9 bases between. This CDR3 is 14 amino acids long. Germline V gene lookup returns CDR1 LNHNV and CDR2 YYDKDF (reference sequence). CDR3 DNA sequence: TGTGCCACCAGTCCCTCTAGCTCCTACAATGAGCAGTTCTTC. As protein: CATSPSSSYNEQFF.

V is TRBV18 and J is TRBJ1-5; 8 nucleotides match TRBD1. The CDR3 has 13 amino acids. Germline CDR1 and CDR2: KGHSH and LQKENI. V shed 8 bases, J shed 4 bases, and the junction held 4 bases outside the gene matches. The CDR3 loop is CASGTGGNQPQHF. The CDR3 coding sequence is TGTGCCAGCGGTACAGGGGGTAATCAGCCCCAGCATTTT.

The chain employs TRBV5-1 and TRBJ2-7; 7 bases are a match to TRBD1. The CDR3 is made up of 15 amino acids. The V segment lost 0 bases and the J segment 7 bases; nucleotides outside the gene matches: 10. Germline loops: CDR1 SGHRS, CDR2 YFSETQ. In nucleotides, the CDR3 is TGCGCCAGCAGCTTGGCAGGGACAGTTAAGGGGGAGCAGTACTTC. It yields the protein CASSLAGTVKGEQYF.

The chain couples TRBV6-6 to TRBJ1-5; 8 bases map to TRBD1. V was clipped by 0 bases and J by 5 bases; unmatched bases: 3. Per germline, CDR1 MNHNY and CDR2 SVGAGI (reference sequence). This CDR3 has 15 amino acids. The CDR3 sequence: CASSYSTGADQPQHF. The CDR3 DNA reads TGTGCCAGCAGTTACTCGACAGGGGCGGATCAGCCCCAGCATTTT.

The chain couples TRBV11-2 to TRBJ2-3, with 10 positions matching TRBD2. Germline CDR1 reads SGHAT; CDR2 reads FQNNGV. The length of the CDR3 is 16 residues. The J segment lost 0 bases and the V segment lost 4 bases, leaving 4 bases of the junction unmatched. The CDR3 protein is CASSWTSGSSTDTQYF. The CDR3 nucleotides are TGTGCCAGCAGCTGGACTAGCGGCTCTAGCACAGATACGCAGTATTTT.